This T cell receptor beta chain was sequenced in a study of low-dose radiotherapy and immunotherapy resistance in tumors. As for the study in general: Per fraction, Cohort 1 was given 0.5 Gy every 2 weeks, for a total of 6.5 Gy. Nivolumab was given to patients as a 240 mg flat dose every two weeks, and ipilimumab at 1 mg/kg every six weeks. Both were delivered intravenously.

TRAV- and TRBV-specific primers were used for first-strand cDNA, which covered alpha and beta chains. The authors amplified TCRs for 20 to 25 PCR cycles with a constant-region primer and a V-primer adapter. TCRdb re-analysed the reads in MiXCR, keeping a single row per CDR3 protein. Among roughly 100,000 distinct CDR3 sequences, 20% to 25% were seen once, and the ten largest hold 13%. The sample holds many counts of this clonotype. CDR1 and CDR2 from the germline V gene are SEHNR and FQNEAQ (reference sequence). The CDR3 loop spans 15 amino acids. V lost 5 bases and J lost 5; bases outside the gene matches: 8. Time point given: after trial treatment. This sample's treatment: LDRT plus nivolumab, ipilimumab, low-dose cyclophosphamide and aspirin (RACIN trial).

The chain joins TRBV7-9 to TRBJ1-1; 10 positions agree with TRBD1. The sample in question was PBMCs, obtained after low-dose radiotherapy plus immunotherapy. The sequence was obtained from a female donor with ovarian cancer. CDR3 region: CASSPDRGRVTEAFF. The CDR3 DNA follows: TGTGCCAGCAGCCCCGACAGGGGGCGTGTAACTGAAGCTTTCTTT.